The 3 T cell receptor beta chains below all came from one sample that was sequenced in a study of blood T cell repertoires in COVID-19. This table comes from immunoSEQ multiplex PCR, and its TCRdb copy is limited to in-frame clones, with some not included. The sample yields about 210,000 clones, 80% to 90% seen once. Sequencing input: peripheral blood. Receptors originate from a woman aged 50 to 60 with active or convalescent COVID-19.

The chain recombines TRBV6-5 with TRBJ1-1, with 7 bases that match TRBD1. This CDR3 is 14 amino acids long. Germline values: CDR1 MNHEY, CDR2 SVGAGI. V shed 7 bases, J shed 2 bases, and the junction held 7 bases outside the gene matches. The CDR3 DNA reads TGTGCCAGCATAGAACAGGGGACCAACACTGAAGCTTTCTTT. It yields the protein CASIEQGTNTEAFF.

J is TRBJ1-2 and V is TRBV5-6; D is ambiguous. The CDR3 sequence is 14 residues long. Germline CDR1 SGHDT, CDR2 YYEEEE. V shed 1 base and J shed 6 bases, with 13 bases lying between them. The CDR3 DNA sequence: TGTGCCAGCAGCTTGCCCCCTGGCGGGGATGGCTACACCTTC. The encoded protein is CASSLPPGGDGYTF. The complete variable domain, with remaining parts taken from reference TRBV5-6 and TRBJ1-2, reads DAGVTQSPTHLIKTRGQQVTLRCSPKSGHDTVSWYQQALGQGPQFIFQYYEEEERQRGNFPDRFSGHQFPNYSSELNVNALLLGDSALYLCASSLPPGGDGYTFGSGTRLTVV.

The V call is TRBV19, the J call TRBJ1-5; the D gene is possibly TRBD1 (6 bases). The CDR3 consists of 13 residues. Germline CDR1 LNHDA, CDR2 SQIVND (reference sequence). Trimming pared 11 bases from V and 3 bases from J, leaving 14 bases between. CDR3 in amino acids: CAVSGQFNQPQHF. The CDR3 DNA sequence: TGTGCCGTCTCGGGACAATTCAATCAGCCCCAGCATTTT.